The next 28 T cell receptor beta chains were all read from a single sample in a study of identical twins. TCRdb used MiXCR to reprocess the 5' RACE reads, holding one entry per CDR3 protein. The sample lists approximately 490,000 distinct CDR3 sequences, around 24% seen once, with around 0.48% in the top ten. The sample was also reused in another study, on yellow fever vaccine responses in identical twins.

The sequenced sample consisted of CD4+ T cells sorted from blood. These receptors came from a young woman in good health.

The rearrangement uses TRBV7-2 and TRBJ1-1; 7 bases map to TRBD1. The length of the CDR3 is 13 residues. Germline CDR1 reads SGHTA; CDR2 reads FQGNSA. V lost 5 bases and J lost 8; bases outside the gene matches: 8. The CDR3 region has the DNA TGTGCCAGCAGCCCACAGACAGGGTCAGAAGCTTTCTTT. Translating it yields CASSPQTGSEAFF.

This clonotype was detected ten times or more. The rearrangement uses TRBV10-3 and TRBJ2-2; 10 bases match TRBD1. V shed 2 bases and J 3 bases; nucleotides not matched to a gene: 9. Germline V lookup: CDR1 ENHRY, CDR2 SYGVKD. The CDR3 consists of 18 residues. The CDR3 region is CAISERRGTGAYTGELFF. The CDR3 DNA reads as TGTGCCATCAGTGAGAGGCGAGGGACAGGGGCCTACACCGGGGAGCTGTTTTTT.

This clonotype was counted only a few times. This chain uses TRBV9 with TRBJ2-5, with D unclear. Trimming removed 0 bases at V and 5 bases at J, with 11 bases between. The CDR3 extends over 14 amino acids. The V gene's germline CDR1 is SGDLS and CDR2 YYNGEE. DNA of the CDR3: TGTGCCAGCAGCGTAGGTTCTAGGCCGGAGACCCAGTACTTC. It specifies CASSVGSRPETQYF. The full variable domain, in which reference TRBV9 and TRBJ2-5 provide the parts outside the CDR3, is DSGVTQTPKHLITATGQRVTLRCSPRSGDLSVYWYQQSLDQGLQFLIQYYNGEERAKGNILERFSAQQFPDLHSELNLSSLELGDSALYFCASSVGSRPETQYFGPGTRLLVL.

The chain is built from TRBV9 and TRBJ1-6; TRBD1 agrees at 7 bases. The CDR3 has 16 residues. V shed 2 bases, J shed 6 bases, and the junction held 8 bases outside the gene matches. CDR1 and CDR2 from the germline V gene are SGDLS and YYNGEE. CDR3 sequence reads: CASSVQQGIGNSPLHF. Here the CDR3 DNA reads TGTGCCAGCAGCGTTCAACAGGGGATAGGTAATTCACCCCTCCACTTT.

The V gene is TRBV28, the J gene TRBJ2-7, with D unresolved. Looked up from germline, CDR1 is MDHEN and CDR2 is SYDVKM. The V and J ends lost 3 bases and 3 bases respectively, with 9 bases between them. This CDR3 region has 13 residues. The CDR3 sequence is CASSLPVNYEQYF. Written as DNA, the CDR3 is TGTGCCAGCAGTTTGCCCGTGAACTACGAGCAGTACTTC.

This clonotype has more than one count but fewer than ten. The rearrangement links TRBV28 to TRBJ2-7; possibly TRBD1 or TRBD2 for D (5 bases each). CDR3 length equals 14 residues. Germline V lookup: CDR1 MDHEN, CDR2 SYDVKM. V lost 6 bases and J 7 bases, leaving 19 bases between the germline ends. The CDR3 loop is CASSGGRWGREQYF. CDR3 DNA: TGTGCCAGCAGCGGCGGCAGGTGGGGACGGGAGCAGTACTTC.

In its sample, this clonotype was seen many times. V usage is TRBV5-1 and J usage is TRBJ2-7; unclear D gene. This CDR3 contains 14 residues. The germline gives CDR1 SGHRS, CDR2 YFSETQ. V was clipped by 0 bases and J by 0 bases, with 7 bases between them. CDR3 sequence (DNA): TGCGCCAGCAGCTTGGAAGGTTACTCCTACGAGCAGTACTTC. It yields the protein CASSLEGYSYEQYF.

The chain is built from TRBV5-1 and TRBJ2-7; D tentatively reads TRBD1 or TRBD2 (5 bases each). The germline V gene encodes CDR1 SGHRS and CDR2 YFSETQ. The ends were cut back, 0 bases at V and 3 bases at J, with 13 bases in the middle. CDR3 length equals 15 residues. DNA for the CDR3: TGCGCCAGCAGCTTGGTTGGGACGGGGAGCTACGAGCAGTACTTC. Translation: CASSLVGTGSYEQYF.

This clonotype was counted between two and nine times. The chain has TRBV3-1 and TRBJ1-4; D remains unclear. The V and J ends lost 3 bases and 4 bases respectively, with 12 bases between them. Per germline, CDR1 LGHDT and CDR2 YNNKEL (reference sequence). The CDR3 extends over 15 amino acids. CDR3 sequence (DNA): TGTGCCAGCAGCCATTACGGGAGCAATAATGAAAAACTGTTTTTT. Its protein product is CASSHYGSNNEKLFF.

This chain links TRBV12-3 or TRBV12-4 with TRBJ1-1, with 10 bases lining up with TRBD1. The CDR3 consists of 15 residues. Unmatched junction bases numbered 9, after V lost 6 bases and J lost 5 bases. CDR3: CASSKRTGGITEAFF. CDR3 in DNA: TGTGCCAGCAGCAAGAGGACAGGGGGTATTACTGAAGCTTTCTTT.

The V and J genes are TRBV7-9 and TRBJ2-6, with D perhaps TRBD2 (5 bases). Deletions cut 7 bases from V and 11 bases from J, with 18 bases between. In germline, CDR1 is SEHNR, CDR2 FQNEAQ (reference sequence). The CDR3 is made up of 14 amino acids. The CDR3 DNA follows: TGTGCCAGCACCGAGGGTCTCGGGGTCTACGTCCTGACTTTC. This codes for CASTEGLGVYVLTF.

The V gene is TRBV7-9, the J gene TRBJ1-2; D not resolved. V gave up 0 bases and J gave up 4 bases, with 9 bases separating them. The germline gives CDR1 SEHNR, CDR2 FQNEAQ (reference sequence). CDR3 length: 14 residues. The chain's CDR3 is CASSLAGTVYGYTF. The CDR3 DNA sequence: TGTGCCAGCAGCTTAGCGGGTACAGTCTATGGCTACACCTTC.

This clonotype was recorded a few times. This rearrangement joins TRBV20-1 to TRBJ1-1; 7 bases align to TRBD1. The CDR3 extends over 13 amino acids. From germline, CDR1 is DFQATT and CDR2 SNEGSKA (reference sequence). Germline trimming cut 1 base from V and 5 bases from J; bases unmatched to any gene: 4. The DNA of the CDR3 is TGCAGTGCTAGAGTCTTACAGGGGACTGAAGCTTTCTTT. Amino acids: CSARVLQGTEAFF.

In its sample, this clonotype was seen a few times. V and J are TRBV6-1 and TRBJ2-1; tentative D call: TRBD2 (6 bases). Germline V gene sequence: CDR1 MNHNS, CDR2 SASEGT. The V and J ends lost 8 bases and 8 bases respectively, with 28 bases between them. The CDR3 has 17 residues. The CDR3 spells CASEQGLTAGRGYEQFF. CDR3 DNA: TGTGCCAGCGAGCAAGGACTGACGGCGGGGCGGGGCTATGAGCAGTTCTTC.

The chain combines TRBV11-2 with TRBJ2-1, with D hard to call. CDR1 is SGHAT, CDR2 FQNNGV, per germline. The V gene lost 2 bases and the J gene lost 7 bases, with 12 bases spanning the gap. The CDR3 covers 14 residues. The CDR3 nucleotides read TGTGCCAGCAGCTTACCGACCGGGCCTAATGAGCAGTTCTTC. This gives the protein CASSLPTGPNEQFF.

The rearrangement uses TRBV24-1 and TRBJ2-2; D unclear. V was shortened by 0 bases and J by 3 bases, with 7 bases between the two germline ends. CDR3 length: 15 amino acids. Germline CDR1 is KGHDR and CDR2 is SFDVKD. The CDR3 reads CATSDLFRDTGELFF. Here the CDR3 DNA reads TGTGCCACCAGTGATTTGTTCCGCGACACCGGGGAGCTGTTTTTT.

This clonotype was observed once. The chain combines TRBV2 with TRBJ2-7; D might be TRBD1 or TRBD2, each matching 5 bases. The ends were cut back, 4 bases at V and 2 bases at J, with 9 bases in the middle. CDR1 is SNHLY, CDR2 FYNNEI, per germline. The CDR3 consists of 13 residues. The CDR3 region has the DNA TGTGCCAGCAGTGGGGGACGGGCCTACGAGCAGTACTTC. It codes for CASSGGRAYEQYF. Drawing the rest from reference TRBV2 and TRBJ2-7, the complete variable domain is EPEVTQTPSHQVTQMGQEVILRCVPISNHLYFYWYRQILGQKVEFLVSFYNNEISEKSEIFDDQFSVERPDGSNFTLKIRSTKLEDSAMYFCASSGGRAYEQYFGPGTRLTVT.

This sequence joins TRBV12-3 or TRBV12-4 and TRBJ2-3; 14 bases line up with TRBD2. V lost 3 bases to trimming and J lost 2 bases; unmatched junction nucleotides: 19. This CDR3 is built from 22 residues. The CDR3 sequence: CASSFMSRGLAGVGFNTDTQYF. The DNA of the CDR3 is TGTGCCAGCAGTTTCATGTCTAGGGGACTAGCGGGAGTGGGGTTCAACACAGATACGCAGTATTTT.

This clonotype was detected only a few times. This chain connects TRBV20-1 to TRBJ1-1; D not resolved. The CDR3 totals 10 residues. Germline CDR1 reads DFQATT; CDR2 reads SNEGSKA (reference sequence). The CDR3 spells CVPRGREAFF. Written as DNA, the CDR3 is TGCGTCCCTCGGGGTAGGGAAGCTTTCTTT.

The chain carries TRBV20-1 and TRBJ2-1; 8 nucleotides align to TRBD2. V was clipped by 6 bases and J by 0 bases; unmatched bases: 10. This CDR3 contains 16 residues. CDR1 is DFQATT and CDR2 is SNEGSKA in the germline V gene (reference sequence). The CDR3 coding sequence is TGCAGTGCCAGGTTACGGCGGGGGGTCTCCTACAATGAGCAGTTCTTC. The encoded protein is CSARLRRGVSYNEQFF.

Only a few counts were recorded for this clonotype. The chain has TRBV13 and TRBJ2-3, with no clear D. Trimming removed 5 bases at V and 4 bases at J, with 10 bases between. The germline V gene has CDR1 PRHDT and CDR2 FYEKMQ (reference sequence). This CDR3 has 13 residues. The chain's CDR3 is CASSAPRSDTQYF. The CDR3 DNA sequence: TGTGCCAGCAGCGCCCCAAGGTCAGATACGCAGTATTTT.

This clonotype was picked up a small number of times. The rearrangement links TRBV4-2 to TRBJ2-3, with 7 positions matching TRBD2. Germline CDR1 LGHNA, CDR2 YNFKEQ. V lost 6 bases to trimming and J lost 6 bases; unmatched junction nucleotides: 9. CDR3 length: 14 residues. CDR3 sequence reads: CASRHRDYRDTQYF. The CDR3 DNA follows: TGTGCCAGCAGACACCGGGACTACCGCGATACGCAGTATTTT.

This clonotype has a single count. The genes are TRBV5-6 and TRBJ2-1; 7 bases map to TRBD1. CDR1 is SGHDT and CDR2 is YYEEEE in the germline V gene. J lost 11 bases, V lost 4 bases, and 6 bases had no gene match. The CDR3 is 12 amino acids. CDR3 nucleotides: TGTGCCAGCAGCCTCCCGGGACAGAAGCAGTTCTTC. Translating it yields CASSLPGQKQFF.

This rearrangement joins TRBV20-1 to TRBJ2-7; 8 nucleotides agree with TRBD2. The CDR3 runs 17 residues. The trim removed 3 bases at V and 4 bases at J, leaving 17 bases unmatched. Per germline, CDR1 DFQATT and CDR2 SNEGSKA (reference sequence). In nucleotides, the CDR3 is TGCAGTGCTAGCGGGATTCTTGCGGGAGGCCCACAGTACGAGCAGTACTTC. The encoded protein is CSASGILAGGPQYEQYF.

There are many counts of this clonotype. V usage is TRBV12-3 or TRBV12-4 and J usage is TRBJ2-3; the D gene is possibly TRBD2 (7 bases). The CDR3 is made up of 14 amino acids. V was shortened by 0 bases and J by 5 bases, with 9 bases between the two germline ends. The CDR3 bases are TGTGCCAGCAGTTTAGCGGGAGGGGGAGATACGCAGTATTTT. Translated: CASSLAGGGDTQYF.

This clonotype was detected only a few times. The chain couples TRBV2 to TRBJ2-3, with 8 bases fitting TRBD1. This CDR3 is built from 13 residues. Germline V gene sequence: CDR1 SNHLY, CDR2 FYNNEI. With 4 bases clipped from V and 3 bases from J, the junction kept 0 bases outside the gene matches. The CDR3 reads CASSGDRTDTQYF. The CDR3 coding sequence is TGTGCCAGCAGTGGGGACAGGACAGATACGCAGTATTTT.

The V call is TRBV5-8, the J call TRBJ2-3, with D unclear. This CDR3 has 11 amino acids. The ends were cut back, 4 bases at V and 5 bases at J, with 5 bases in the middle. CDR1 SGHTS and CDR2 YDEGEE come from the germline V gene. CDR3 loop: CASSLIDTQYF. The CDR3 DNA follows: TGTGCCAGCAGCCTAATAGATACGCAGTATTTT.

This chain joins TRBV20-1 and TRBJ2-2; TRBD1 matches at 7 bases. The CDR3 length is 16 residues. After removal of 1 base from V and 3 bases from J, the junction contained 8 bases not matched to a gene. Germline loops: CDR1 DFQATT, CDR2 SNEGSKA (reference sequence). CDR3 bases: TGCAGTGCTAGAGGGAGACAGGGTCGAGACACCGGGGAGCTGTTTTTT. It codes for CSARGRQGRDTGELFF.